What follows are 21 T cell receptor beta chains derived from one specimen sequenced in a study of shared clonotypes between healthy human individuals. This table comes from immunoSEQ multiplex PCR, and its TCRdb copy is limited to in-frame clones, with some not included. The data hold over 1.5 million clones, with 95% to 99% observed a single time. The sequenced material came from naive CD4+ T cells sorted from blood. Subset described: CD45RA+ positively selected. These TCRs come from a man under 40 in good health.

The CDR3 reads CASGPPGTSVNWLNEQFF. In nucleotides, the CDR3 is TGTGCTAGTGGTCCACCCGGGACTAGCGTCAATTGGCTCAATGAGCAGTTCTTC. The chain couples TRBV12-5 to TRBJ2-1; the match to TRBD2 covers 10 bases. Germline lookup yields CDR1 LGHNT and CDR2 FRNRAP. This CDR3 is built from 18 residues. With V trimmed by 5 bases and J by 6 bases, 16 bases remained unmatched.

CDR3 DNA sequence: TGCGCCAGCAGCCAAGATGAAATGACGCTCGGGGGCACAGATACGCAGTATTTT. Translation: CASSQDEMTLGGTDTQYF. The chain combines TRBV4-1 with TRBJ2-3, with D perhaps TRBD2 (5 bases). The germline CDR1 and CDR2 sequences are MGHRA and YSYEKL. Trimming took 0 bases from V and 1 from J, leaving 17 bases between them. This CDR3 has 18 amino acids.

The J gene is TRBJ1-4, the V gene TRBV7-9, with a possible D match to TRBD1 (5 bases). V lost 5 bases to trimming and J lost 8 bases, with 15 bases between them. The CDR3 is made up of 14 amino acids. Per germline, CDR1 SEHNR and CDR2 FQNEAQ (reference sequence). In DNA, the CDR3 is TGTGCCAGCAGCCCAGGGATAGGGAAAGAAAAACTGTTTTTT. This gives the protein CASSPGIGKEKLFF. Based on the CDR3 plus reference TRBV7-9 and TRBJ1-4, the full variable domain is DTGVSQNPRHKITKRGQNVTFRCDPISEHNRLYWYRQTLGQGPEFLTYFQNEAQLEKSRLLSDRFSAERPKGSFSTLEIQRTEQGDSAMYLCASSPGIGKEKLFFGSGTQLSVL.

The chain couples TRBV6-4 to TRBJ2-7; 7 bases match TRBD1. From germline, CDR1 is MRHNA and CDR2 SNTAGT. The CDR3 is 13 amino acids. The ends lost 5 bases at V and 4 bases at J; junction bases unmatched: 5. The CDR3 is CASSRAGGYEQYF. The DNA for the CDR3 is TGTGCCAGCAGTCGGGCAGGGGGTTACGAGCAGTACTTC.

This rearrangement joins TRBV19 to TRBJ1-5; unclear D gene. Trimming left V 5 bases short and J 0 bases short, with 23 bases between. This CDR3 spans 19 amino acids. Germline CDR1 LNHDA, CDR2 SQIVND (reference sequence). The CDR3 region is CASSVLWFRAANSNQPQHF. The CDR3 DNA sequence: TGTGCCAGTAGTGTATTATGGTTCCGAGCCGCAAATAGCAATCAGCCCCAGCATTTT.

CDR3: CASSLSRGQGTYEQYF. In nucleotides, the CDR3 is TGTGCCAGCAGTTTATCGAGGGGACAGGGAACCTACGAGCAGTACTTC. V usage is TRBV27 and J usage is TRBJ2-7; 9 bases agree with TRBD1. Germline CDR1 MNHEY, CDR2 SMNVEV (reference sequence). The CDR3 extends over 16 amino acids. Trimming took 0 bases from V and 2 from J; bases not matched to a gene: 5.

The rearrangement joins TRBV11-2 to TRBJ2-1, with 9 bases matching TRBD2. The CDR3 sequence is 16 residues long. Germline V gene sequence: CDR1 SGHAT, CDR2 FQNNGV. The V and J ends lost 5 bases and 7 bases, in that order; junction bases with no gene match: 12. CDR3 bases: TGTGCCAGCAGCCCGGGGGTAGCGGGAGTCTTTAATGAGCAGTTCTTC. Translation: CASSPGVAGVFNEQFF.

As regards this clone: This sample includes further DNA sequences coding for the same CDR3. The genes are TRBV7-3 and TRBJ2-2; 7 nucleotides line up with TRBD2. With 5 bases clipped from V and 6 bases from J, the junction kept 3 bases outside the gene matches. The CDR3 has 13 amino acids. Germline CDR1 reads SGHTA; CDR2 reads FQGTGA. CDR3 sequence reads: CASSRGGPGELFF. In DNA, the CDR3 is TGTGCCAGCAGCCGCGGGGGTCCCGGGGAGCTGTTTTTT.

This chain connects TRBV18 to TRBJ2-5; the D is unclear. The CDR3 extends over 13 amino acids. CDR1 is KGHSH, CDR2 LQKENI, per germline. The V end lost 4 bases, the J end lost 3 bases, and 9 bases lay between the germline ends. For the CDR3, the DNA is TGTGCCAGCTCACTCCGGGTGAAAGAGACCCAGTACTTC. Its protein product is CASSLRVKETQYF.

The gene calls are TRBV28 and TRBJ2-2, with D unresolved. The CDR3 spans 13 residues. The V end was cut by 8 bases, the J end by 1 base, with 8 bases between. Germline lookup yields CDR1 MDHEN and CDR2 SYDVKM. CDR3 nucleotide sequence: TGTGCCAGCGGCACCCTGAACACCGGGGAGCTGTTTTTT. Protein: CASGTLNTGELFF.

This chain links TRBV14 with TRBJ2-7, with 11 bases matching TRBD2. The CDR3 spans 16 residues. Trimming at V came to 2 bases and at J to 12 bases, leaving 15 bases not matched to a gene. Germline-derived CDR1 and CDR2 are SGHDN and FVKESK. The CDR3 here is CASSQTSGLAGLPPYF. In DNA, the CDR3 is TGTGCCAGCAGCCAAACTTCAGGACTAGCGGGCTTACCGCCGTACTTC. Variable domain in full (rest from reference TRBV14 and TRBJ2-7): EAGVTQFPSHSVIEKGQTVTLRCDPISGHDNLYWYRRVMGKEIKFLLHFVKESKQDESGMPNNRFLAERTGGTYSTLKVQPAELEDSGVYFCASSQTSGLAGLPPYFGPGTRLTVT.

CDR3 amino acids: CASSPPTDPVGANVLTF. DNA for the CDR3: TGTGCCAGCTCACCACCAACAGACCCGGTAGGGGCCAACGTCCTGACTTTC. The chain carries TRBV18 and TRBJ2-6; D call uncertain. Germline assignment: CDR1 KGHSH and CDR2 LQKENI. Between the trimmed V and J ends, which lost 0 bases and 4 bases, there was a span of 13 bases. This CDR3 is 17 amino acids long.

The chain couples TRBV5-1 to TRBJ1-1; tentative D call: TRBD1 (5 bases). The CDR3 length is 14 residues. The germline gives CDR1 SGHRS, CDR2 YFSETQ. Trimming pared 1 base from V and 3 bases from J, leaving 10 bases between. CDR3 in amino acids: CASSLKGQDTEAFF. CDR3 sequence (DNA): TGCGCCAGCAGCTTGAAGGGGCAGGACACTGAAGCTTTCTTT.

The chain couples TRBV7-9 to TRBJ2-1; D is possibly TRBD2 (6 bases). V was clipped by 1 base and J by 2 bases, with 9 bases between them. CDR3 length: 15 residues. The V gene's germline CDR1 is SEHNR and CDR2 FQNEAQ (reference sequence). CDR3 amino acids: CASSLVEGPYNEQFF. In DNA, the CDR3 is TGTGCCAGCAGCTTAGTGGAGGGGCCCTACAATGAGCAGTTCTTC.

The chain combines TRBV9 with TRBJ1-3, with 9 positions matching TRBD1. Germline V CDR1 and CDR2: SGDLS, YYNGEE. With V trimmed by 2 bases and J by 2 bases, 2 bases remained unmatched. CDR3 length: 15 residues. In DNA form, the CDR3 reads TGTGCCAGCAGCGTGACAGGGGGAACTGGAAACACCATATATTTT. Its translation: CASSVTGGTGNTIYF.

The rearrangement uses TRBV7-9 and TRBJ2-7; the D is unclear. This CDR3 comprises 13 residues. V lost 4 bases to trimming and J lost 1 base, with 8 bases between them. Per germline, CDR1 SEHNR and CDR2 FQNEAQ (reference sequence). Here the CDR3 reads CASSSVASYEQYF. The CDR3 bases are TGTGCCAGCAGCTCCGTGGCATCCTACGAGCAGTACTTC.

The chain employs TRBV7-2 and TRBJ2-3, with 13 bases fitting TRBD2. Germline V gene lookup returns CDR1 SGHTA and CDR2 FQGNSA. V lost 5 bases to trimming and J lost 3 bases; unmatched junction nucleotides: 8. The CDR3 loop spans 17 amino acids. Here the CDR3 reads CASSNTTSGRPTDTQYF. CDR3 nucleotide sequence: TGTGCCAGCAGCAATACGACTAGCGGGAGGCCAACAGATACGCAGTATTTT.

The CDR3 DNA sequence: TGTGCCAGTAGTGACAAGGCTGGCACCTACAATGAGCAGTTCTTC. This encodes CASSDKAGTYNEQFF. The rearrangement joins TRBV19 to TRBJ2-1; D unclear. Germline-derived CDR1 and CDR2 are LNHDA and SQIVND (reference sequence). This CDR3 contains 15 residues. V lost 5 bases to trimming and J lost 2 bases, with 13 bases between them.

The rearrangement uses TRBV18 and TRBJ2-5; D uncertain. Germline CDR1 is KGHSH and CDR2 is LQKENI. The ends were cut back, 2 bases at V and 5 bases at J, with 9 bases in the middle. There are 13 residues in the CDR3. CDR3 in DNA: TGTGCCAGCTCACCAAGCAAGACGGAGACCCAGTACTTC. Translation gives CASSPSKTETQYF.

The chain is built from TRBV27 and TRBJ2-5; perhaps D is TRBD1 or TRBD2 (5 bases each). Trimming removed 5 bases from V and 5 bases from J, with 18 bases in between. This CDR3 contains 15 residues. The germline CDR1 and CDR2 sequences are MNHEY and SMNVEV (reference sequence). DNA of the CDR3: TGTGCCAGCAGTAGGGGACCTCAGCTGGCGGAGACCCAGTACTTC. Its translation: CASSRGPQLAETQYF.

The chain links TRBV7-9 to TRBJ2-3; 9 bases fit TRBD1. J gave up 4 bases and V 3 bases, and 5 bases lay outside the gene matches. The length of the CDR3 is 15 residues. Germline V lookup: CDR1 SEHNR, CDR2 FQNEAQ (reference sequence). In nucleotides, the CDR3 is TGTGCCAGCAGCTTCGGGACAGGGCAGGCAGATACGCAGTATTTT. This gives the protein CASSFGTGQADTQYF.